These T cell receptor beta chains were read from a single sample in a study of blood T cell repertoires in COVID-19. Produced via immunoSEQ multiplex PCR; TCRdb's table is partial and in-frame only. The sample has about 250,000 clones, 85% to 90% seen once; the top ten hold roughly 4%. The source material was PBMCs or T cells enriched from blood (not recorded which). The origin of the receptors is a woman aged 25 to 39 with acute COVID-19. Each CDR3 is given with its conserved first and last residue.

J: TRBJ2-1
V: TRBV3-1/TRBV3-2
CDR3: CASSLNGGGSEQFF

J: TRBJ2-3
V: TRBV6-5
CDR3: CASMNRASTDTQYF

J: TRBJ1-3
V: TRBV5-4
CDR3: CASSATGFSGNTIYF

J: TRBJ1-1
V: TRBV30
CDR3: CAWRPGGAGYTEAFF

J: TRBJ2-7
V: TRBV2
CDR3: CASSGASGRSLYEQYF

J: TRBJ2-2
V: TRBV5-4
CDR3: CASSEGARGELFF

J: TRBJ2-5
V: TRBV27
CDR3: CASSLNRGGETQYF

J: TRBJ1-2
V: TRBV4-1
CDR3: CASSQPTGVNYGYTF

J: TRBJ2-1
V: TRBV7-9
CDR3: CASIPRDREDNEQFF

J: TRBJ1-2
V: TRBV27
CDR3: CASSLGGADGYTF

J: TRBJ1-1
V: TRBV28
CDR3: CASRRQGALNTEAFF

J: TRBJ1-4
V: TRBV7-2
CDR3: CASSRTGGEKLFF

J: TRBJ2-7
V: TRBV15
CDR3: CATSPNRVQQYF

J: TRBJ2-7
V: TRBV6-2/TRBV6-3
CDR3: CASSPGLAGRSNEQYF

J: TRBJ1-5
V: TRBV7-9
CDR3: CASSLLGDNQPQHF

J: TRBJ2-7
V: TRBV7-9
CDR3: CASSPQPGQTYEQYF

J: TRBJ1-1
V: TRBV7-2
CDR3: CASSLGIALGTEAFF

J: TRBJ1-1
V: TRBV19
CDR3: CASSLDRGAGTEAFF

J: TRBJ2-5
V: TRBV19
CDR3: CASKVQGSGETQYF

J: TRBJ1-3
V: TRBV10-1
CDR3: CASSRDRFGNTIYF

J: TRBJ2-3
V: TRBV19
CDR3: CASSPWGGGSTDTQYF

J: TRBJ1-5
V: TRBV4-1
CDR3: CASSQGDRVYSNQPQHF

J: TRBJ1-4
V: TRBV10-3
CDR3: CAISETGTGGEKLFF

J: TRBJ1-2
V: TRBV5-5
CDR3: CASSFSAGVVLHYTF

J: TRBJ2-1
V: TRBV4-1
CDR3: CASSQEKRGGRNEQFF

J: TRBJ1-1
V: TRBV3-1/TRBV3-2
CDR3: CASSHSDRGTEAFF

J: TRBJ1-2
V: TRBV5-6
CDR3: CASGGTGSGGYTF